The 11 T cell receptor beta chains listed next were all sequenced from one sample in a study of T cell responses to AZD1222 COVID-19 vaccine. Measured with immunoSEQ multiplex PCR; TCRdb has only the in-frame clones, and not every one. The sample lists around 160,000 clones, under 95% occurring once. The sample in question was peripheral blood, obtained 28 days after the second AZD1222 dose. The receptors come from an adult who received the AZD1222 COVID-19 vaccine.

The chain uses TRBV7-8 and TRBJ2-4, with D perhaps TRBD1 (5 bases). Deletions cut 3 bases from V and 10 bases from J, with 22 bases between. The CDR3 covers 16 residues. Germline CDR1 and CDR2: SGHVS and FQNEAQ. CDR3 in DNA: TGTGCCAGCAGCTTCCAACAGGTTTCTTTTTTGAATATTCAGTACTTC. Amino acid sequence: CASSFQQVSFLNIQYF.

Concerning this clone: The junction does not match germline at one end; this may be a read error. V and J are TRBV7-9 and TRBJ1-5; D possibly corresponds to TRBD1 (6 bases). Per the germline V gene, CDR1 is SEHNR and CDR2 is FQNEAQ (reference sequence). CDR3 length: 18 amino acids. The CDR3 region has the DNA TGTGTCAGCAGCCCAGCTTTCGCAGGGGATTATAGCAATCAGCCCCAGCATTTT. Protein sequence: CVSSPAFAGDYSNQPQHF.

Only one count was recorded for this clone. The CDR3: CASSQTRGFQGDTQYF. Written as DNA, the CDR3 is TGTGCCAGCAGCCAAACGCGGGGATTCCAGGGAGATACGCAGTATTTT. This sequence joins TRBV2 and TRBJ2-3; a weak D match, TRBD2 (6 bases). CDR1 and CDR2 (germline): SNHLY, FYNNEI. The CDR3 spans 16 residues. Trimming pared 6 bases from V and 5 bases from J, leaving 21 bases between.

The rearrangement links TRBV13 to TRBJ1-6, with unresolved D. The CDR3 has 14 amino acids. V lost 2 bases and J lost 7, with 9 bases in between. Germline assignment: CDR1 PRHDT and CDR2 FYEKMQ (reference sequence). CDR3 bases: TGTGCCAGCAGCTTAAAAGTCGGGAATTCACCCCTCCACTTT. This encodes CASSLKVGNSPLHF. The whole variable domain, filled in from reference TRBV13 and TRBJ1-6, reads AAGVIQSPRHLIKEKRETATLKCYPIPRHDTVYWYQQGPGQDPQFLISFYEKMQSDKGSIPDRFSAQQFSDYHSELNMSSLELGDSALYFCASSLKVGNSPLHFGNGTRLTVT.

V usage is TRBV4-1 and J usage is TRBJ1-2; D gene uncertain. V was pared by 0 bases and J by 8 bases, with 22 bases between. Germline CDR1 reads MGHRA; CDR2 reads YSYEKL. The CDR3 has 17 amino acids. The CDR3 region is CASSQDSEEGWSHGYTF. In DNA, the CDR3 is TGCGCCAGCAGCCAAGATTCAGAGGAGGGATGGAGCCACGGCTACACCTTC.

This clone was seen once. The chain combines TRBV27 with TRBJ1-2, with 7 bases matching TRBD1. CDR3 size: 14 residues. Trimming at V came to 5 bases and at J to 3 bases, leaving 6 bases not matched to a gene. The germline V gene has CDR1 MNHEY and CDR2 SMNVEV (reference sequence). Written as DNA, the CDR3 is TGTGCCAGCAGTCTCCGACAGGGCTACTATGGCTACACCTTC. Residues: CASSLRQGYYGYTF.

Written as DNA, the CDR3 is TGTGCCAGCAGCTTAGCCCCTGATAGCGGGGACAATGAGCAGTTCTTC. Encoded protein: CASSLAPDSGDNEQFF. This chain connects TRBV7-2 to TRBJ2-1, with 8 positions matching TRBD2. Germline loops: CDR1 SGHTA, CDR2 FQGNSA. Germline trimming cut 0 bases from V and 5 bases from J; bases unmatched to any gene: 6. CDR3 size: 16 residues.

V usage is TRBV6-1 and J usage is TRBJ1-2, with 7 bases lining up with TRBD1. The CDR3 is 18 amino acids. The junction had 15 bases not matched to a gene; V was cut back by 2 bases and J by 3 bases. Germline values: CDR1 MNHNS, CDR2 SASEGT. The CDR3 loop is CASSERGPDLGGDYGYTF. The CDR3 coding sequence is TGTGCCAGCAGTGAAAGGGGGCCTGACCTGGGCGGTGACTATGGCTACACCTTC.

This clone came up once. The chain employs TRBV4-2 and TRBJ2-7, with D perhaps being TRBD1 or TRBD2 (6 bases each). The germline V and J ends were trimmed by 1 base and 3 bases, with 13 bases remaining between them. The CDR3 has 15 amino acids. Germline-derived CDR1 and CDR2 are LGHNA and YNFKEQ. CDR3 sequence: CASSQATGAFYEQYF. The CDR3 nucleotides read TGTGCCAGCAGCCAAGCAACGGGGGCATTCTACGAGCAGTACTTC.

The gene calls are TRBV9 and TRBJ2-2, with D unclear. CDR1 and CDR2 from the germline V gene are SGDLS and YYNGEE. This CDR3 spans 15 amino acids. V lost 0 bases and J lost 0, with 6 bases in between. The CDR3 DNA reads as TGTGCCAGCAGCGTAGATGGGTCGAACACCGGGGAGCTGTTTTTT. Its translation: CASSVDGSNTGELFF.

The chain employs TRBV9 and TRBJ1-6; no reliable D call. Per the germline V gene, CDR1 is SGDLS and CDR2 is YYNGEE. V was clipped by 0 bases and J by 9 bases, with 7 bases between them. The CDR3 covers 13 residues. CDR3 residues: CASSVGSGSPLHF. CDR3 nucleotide sequence: TGTGCCAGCAGCGTAGGGTCCGGTTCACCCCTCCACTTT.